This T cell receptor (beta chain) was recorded in a study of T cell responses to AZD1222 COVID-19 vaccine. For the study at large: Investigators merged groups given second doses at roughly 4 or roughly 12 weeks. Study-wide results and caveats: Repertoire collection took place solely once the T cell response had peaked.

Profiling relied on immunoSEQ multiplex PCR, and the TCRdb table lists in-frame clones only, not all of them. The sample records about 150,000 clones, 75% to 90% being singletons. On this clone itself: The antigen is not known.

Germline V gives CDR1 PRHDT, CDR2 FYEKMQ (reference sequence). CDR3 length equals 16 residues. The germline V and J ends were trimmed by 4 bases and 2 bases, with 15 bases remaining between them. Here the sequenced sample was peripheral blood, taken on day 0 of AZD1222 vaccination. This sequence joins TRBV13 and TRBJ1-5, with a weak D call TRBD1 (6 bases). The sequence derives from an adult in good health. The CDR3 nucleotides are TGTGCCAGCAGCTCCTCAGACAGGTCCGGCAATCAGCCCCAGCATTTT. Translating it yields CASSSSDRSGNQPQHF.